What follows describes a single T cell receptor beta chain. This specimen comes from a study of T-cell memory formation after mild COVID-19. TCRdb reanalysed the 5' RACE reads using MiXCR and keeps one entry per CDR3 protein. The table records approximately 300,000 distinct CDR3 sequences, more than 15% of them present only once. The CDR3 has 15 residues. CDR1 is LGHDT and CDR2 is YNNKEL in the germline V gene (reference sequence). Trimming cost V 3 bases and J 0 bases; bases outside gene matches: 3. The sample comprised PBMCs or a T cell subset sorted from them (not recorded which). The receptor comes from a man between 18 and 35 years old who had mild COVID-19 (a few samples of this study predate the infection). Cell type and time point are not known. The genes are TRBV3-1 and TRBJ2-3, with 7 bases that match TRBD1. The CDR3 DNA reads TGTGCCAGCAGCCACAGGACAGGAAGCACAGATACGCAGTATTTT. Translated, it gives CASSHRTGSTDTQYF.